This T cell receptor beta chain is drawn from a study of sequential checkpoint blockade in melanoma. Overall study: Patients were randomized 1:1 to nivolumab-then-ipilimumab or ipilimumab-then-nivolumab first-line. Each arm's sequence ended with maintenance nivolumab.

This clone occurred a few times. The germline V gene encodes CDR1 KGHSH and CDR2 LQKENI. The CDR3 loop spans 14 amino acids. V lost 2 bases to trimming and J lost 9 bases; unmatched junction nucleotides: 4. Sample treatment: randomized to nivolumab then ipilimumab (arm A) or the reverse (arm B). Patients had received no earlier DNA-damaging chemotherapy. From thawed PBMCs, live CD3+CD8+ cells negative for CD19 and CD56 were sorted. TCRdb's copy holds only in-frame clones and misses some; the assay was immunoSEQ multiplex PCR. Of fewer than 15,000 clones detected, almost 75% appear once; the ten largest clones hold approximately 18%.

This clonotype was obtained from a human donor with melanoma. This specimen was CD8+ T cells sorted from blood (inferred from file names), taken from a patient given nivolumab and ipilimumab in sequence. The rearrangement links TRBV18 to TRBJ2-4; 10 positions agree with TRBD2. For the CDR3, the DNA is TGTGCCAGCTCACCAACTAGCGGGATTACCATTCAGTACTTC. It encodes CASSPTSGITIQYF.